These T cell receptor beta chains were read from a single sample in a study of cytomegalovirus exposure and HLA in healthy donors. The assay was immunoSEQ multiplex PCR, and TCRdb's table has in-frame clones only and misses some. The sample lists 150,000 to 200,000 clones; 78% were seen once. The specimen was PBMCs. The source of these receptors is a woman aged 40 to 49 in good health and CMV-seronegative. CDR3s include the opening cysteine and the closing phenylalanine or tryptophan. A D gene is named only where the DNA matches it firmly. Clone size is shown for a subset of rows, as once, few, many or a class of expanded clone.

d_call: -; j_call: TRBJ2-5; clone_size: -; v_call: TRBV28; cdr3_nt: TGTGCCAGCAGTCCCGGGTGGGGGGTGAAGACCCAGTACTTC; cdr3_aa: CASSPGWGVKTQYF
d_call: -; j_call: TRBJ1-1; clone_size: few; v_call: TRBV5-4; cdr3_nt: TGTGCCAGCAGCTTGAGAGGGACTGAAGCTTTCTTT; cdr3_aa: CASSLRGTEAFF
d_call: TRBD1; j_call: TRBJ2-5; clone_size: -; v_call: TRBV5-1; cdr3_nt: TGCGCCAGCAGCTACCGGGACAGGGTGTTTTCGGGTGAGACCCAGTACTTC; cdr3_aa: CASSYRDRVFSGETQYF
d_call: TRBD1; j_call: TRBJ1-2; clone_size: -; v_call: TRBV18; cdr3_nt: TGTGCCAGCTCACCAGAACAGGGGAACTATGGCTACACCTTC; cdr3_aa: CASSPEQGNYGYTF
d_call: TRBD1; j_call: TRBJ1-2; clone_size: -; v_call: TRBV2; cdr3_nt: TGTGCCAGCAGGGGAGGTGACAGGGGTGCCTATGGCTACACCTTC; cdr3_aa: CASRGGDRGAYGYTF
d_call: TRBD1; j_call: TRBJ1-4; clone_size: -; v_call: TRBV6-1; cdr3_nt: TGTGCCAGCAGTACGACCGGGACAGCTGAAAAACTGTTTTTT; cdr3_aa: CASSTTGTAEKLFF
d_call: TRBD1; j_call: TRBJ1-5; clone_size: -; v_call: TRBV19; cdr3_nt: TGTGCCAGTAGTATCAGACAGGGCGATCAGCCCCAGCATTTT; cdr3_aa: CASSIRQGDQPQHF
d_call: -; j_call: TRBJ2-7; clone_size: -; v_call: TRBV4-1; cdr3_nt: TGCGCCAGCAGCCTGACAGACACCTCCTACGAGCAGTACTTC; cdr3_aa: CASSLTDTSYEQYF
d_call: -; j_call: TRBJ2-2; clone_size: -; v_call: TRBV18; cdr3_nt: TGTGCCAGCTCTCGGGGGTTAACCGGGGAGCTGTTTTTT; cdr3_aa: CASSRGLTGELFF
d_call: -; j_call: TRBJ2-5; clone_size: few; v_call: TRBV7-9; cdr3_nt: TGTGCCAGCAGCTCCAACAGGATATGGGAGACCCAGTACTTC; cdr3_aa: CASSSNRIWETQYF